One and the same sample provided the 25 T cell receptor beta chains below, sequenced in a study of cytomegalovirus exposure and HLA in healthy donors. In the PCR, 60 Vbeta and 13 Jbeta primers were used. Assay used: immunoSEQ multiplex PCR; TCRdb lists only in-frame clones, some missing. Here the sample spans roughly 120,000 clones, approximately 73% being singletons. The sequenced sample was PBMCs. The source is a man in his 60s in good health and CMV-seropositive.

The gene calls are TRBV7-3 and TRBJ2-3; unclear D gene. Germline V gene lookup returns CDR1 SGHTA and CDR2 FQGTGA. The ends were cut back, 1 base at V and 2 bases at J, with 7 bases in the middle. This CDR3 spans 14 amino acids. This CDR3 reads CASSLKLVTDTQYF. As DNA, the CDR3 is TGTGCCAGCAGCTTAAAACTCGTCACAGATACGCAGTATTTT.

With regard to this clone: The junction departs from the called germline gene at one end, perhaps through a read error. This sequence joins TRBV7-9 and TRBJ1-5; TRBD1 is a possible D gene (6 bases). Germline V gene sequence: CDR1 SEHNR, CDR2 FQNEAQ (reference sequence). This CDR3 comprises 16 residues. CDR3 nucleotides: TGTTCCAGCAGCGCGGACAGACCTTTTAGCAATCAGCCCCAGCATTTT. This sequence encodes CSSSADRPFSNQPQHF.

V gene TRBV14 combines with J gene TRBJ2-7, with D maybe TRBD2 (5 bases). Germline CDR1 is SGHDN and CDR2 is FVKESK. CDR3 length: 15 amino acids. Trimming cost V 1 base and J 3 bases, with 13 bases left between them. This chain's CDR3 is CASSQGGNGGYEQYF. In DNA form, the CDR3 reads TGTGCCAGCAGCCAAGGAGGGAATGGAGGCTACGAGCAGTACTTC.

This chain links TRBV7-9 with TRBJ1-2; no reliable D call. V was trimmed by 5 bases and J by 6 bases, leaving 13 bases between them. This CDR3 is built from 13 residues. Germline loops: CDR1 SEHNR, CDR2 FQNEAQ (reference sequence). CDR3 DNA sequence: TGTGCCAGCAGCGCGGCGTGGATTCATGGCTACACCTTC. Amino acid sequence: CASSAAWIHGYTF.

This clone was detected a few times. The J gene is TRBJ1-1, the V gene TRBV6-5; D is perhaps TRBD1 (5 bases). The CDR3 is 12 residues long. The germline CDR1 and CDR2 sequences are MNHEY and SVGAGI. Trimming took 7 bases from V and 12 from J, leaving 18 bases between them. CDR3 in DNA: TGTGCCAGCAAAACACCTGGCAGGGAAACTTTCTTT. This sequence encodes CASKTPGRETFF.

The table lists this clone with a few counts. The gene calls are TRBV6-5 and TRBJ1-6, with 9 nucleotides matching TRBD1. The CDR3 runs 15 residues. V was pared by 6 bases and J by 8 bases, with 8 bases of the junction left unmatched. Looked up from germline, CDR1 is MNHEY and CDR2 is SVGAGI. CDR3 nucleotide sequence: TGTGCCAGCAGAACATCCGGGACAGGGTATTCACCCCTCCACTTT. This encodes CASRTSGTGYSPLHF.

The rearrangement uses TRBV5-1 and TRBJ2-7; 7 bases map to TRBD2. V was pared by 0 bases and J by 2 bases, with 8 bases of the junction left unmatched. The CDR3 covers 16 residues. Germline V gene sequence: CDR1 SGHRS, CDR2 YFSETQ. The CDR3 DNA reads as TGCGCCAGCAGCTTGGGGTCCGGGGGGTACGCCTACGAGCAGTACTTC. Amino acid sequence: CASSLGSGGYAYEQYF. Filled out from reference TRBV5-1 and TRBJ2-7, the complete variable domain reads KAGVTQTPRYLIKTRGQQVTLSCSPISGHRSVSWYQQTPGQGLQFLFEYFSETQRNKGNFPGRFSGRQFSNSRSEMNVSTLELGDSALYLCASSLGSGGYAYEQYFGPGTRLTVT.

V and J are TRBV2 and TRBJ1-1; tentative D call: TRBD1 (5 bases). The length of the CDR3 is 13 residues. Germline V lookup: CDR1 SNHLY, CDR2 FYNNEI. Trimming took 4 bases from V and 2 from J, leaving 8 bases between them. In nucleotides, the CDR3 is TGTGCCAGCAGTGGACAGCTTAACACTGAAGCTTTCTTT. It codes for CASSGQLNTEAFF.

This chain joins TRBV28 and TRBJ1-1; 8 positions match TRBD1. The CDR3 has 14 amino acids. The J segment lost 5 bases and the V segment lost 7 bases, leaving 9 bases of the junction unmatched. Germline values: CDR1 MDHEN, CDR2 SYDVKM. The CDR3 region has the DNA TGTGCCAGCAACGAGGACAGGGAAAGGACTGAAGCTTTCTTT. Its translation: CASNEDRERTEAFF.

The chain joins TRBV30 to TRBJ2-7, with 8 bases identical to TRBD1. The J segment lost 0 bases and the V segment lost 5 bases, leaving 6 bases of the junction unmatched. The CDR3 extends over 14 amino acids. In germline, CDR1 is GTSNPN, CDR2 SVGIG (reference sequence). The CDR3 is CAWGQGAGSYEQYF. In nucleotides, the CDR3 is TGTGCCTGGGGTCAGGGGGCTGGCTCCTACGAGCAGTACTTC.

By share, this clone ranks as medium-sized. J is TRBJ1-5 and V is TRBV2; maybe TRBD1 (6 bases). The CDR3 covers 15 residues. Per germline, CDR1 SNHLY and CDR2 FYNNEI. Trimming left V 6 bases short and J 4 bases short, with 16 bases between. CDR3 residues: CASSKLQGENQPQHF. For the CDR3, the DNA is TGTGCCAGCAGCAAGCTACAGGGAGAAAATCAGCCCCAGCATTTT.

This chain joins TRBV18 and TRBJ2-1; TRBD1 aligns across 7 bases. The V segment lost 3 bases and the J segment 0 bases; nucleotides outside the gene matches: 5. Germline V CDR1 and CDR2: KGHSH, LQKENI. The CDR3 has 16 residues. CDR3 region: CASSPLTGISYNEQFF. CDR3 coding DNA: TGTGCCAGCTCACCTTTGACAGGGATCTCCTACAATGAGCAGTTCTTC. The complete variable domain, with remaining parts taken from reference TRBV18 and TRBJ2-1, reads NAGVMQNPRHLVRRRGQEARLRCSPMKGHSHVYWYRQLPEEGLKFMVYLQKENIIDESGMPKERFSAEFPKEGPSILRIQQVVRGDSAAYFCASSPLTGISYNEQFFGPGTRLTVL.

The genes are TRBV2 and TRBJ1-5; unclear D gene. V shed 1 base and J shed 2 bases, with 9 bases lying between them. In germline, CDR1 is SNHLY, CDR2 FYNNEI. The CDR3 length is 15 residues. The CDR3 region is CASSEGGFGNQPQHF. In DNA, the CDR3 is TGTGCCAGCAGTGAAGGAGGGTTCGGCAATCAGCCCCAGCATTTT. Complete variable domain (other parts from reference TRBV2 and TRBJ1-5): EPEVTQTPSHQVTQMGQEVILRCVPISNHLYFYWYRQILGQKVEFLVSFYNNEISEKSEIFDDQFSVERPDGSNFTLKIRSTKLEDSAMYFCASSEGGFGNQPQHFGDGTRLSIL.

The chain recombines TRBV10-1 with TRBJ2-2; possible D gene TRBD1, 6 bases. The CDR3 loop spans 12 amino acids. V was trimmed by 4 bases and J by 6 bases, leaving 6 bases between them. In germline, CDR1 is WNHNN, CDR2 SYGVQD (reference sequence). The CDR3 here is CASSGTAGELFF. Written as DNA, the CDR3 is TGCGCCAGCAGTGGGACAGCCGGGGAGCTGTTTTTT.

Only one count was recorded for this clone. The chain has TRBV7-2 and TRBJ1-1; 9 positions agree with TRBD1. The ends lost 5 bases at V and 12 bases at J; junction bases unmatched: 7. The CDR3 spans 12 residues. Germline loops: CDR1 SGHTA, CDR2 FQGNSA. CDR3 loop: CASSRDRDRSFF. CDR3 coding DNA: TGTGCCAGCAGCAGGGACAGGGATCGTTCTTTCTTT.

This clone was observed a few times. The gene calls are TRBV6-5 and TRBJ1-1, with 9 bases lining up with TRBD1. The CDR3 consists of 14 residues. Germline V gene sequence: CDR1 MNHEY, CDR2 SVGAGI. V lost 7 bases and J lost 5; bases outside the gene matches: 8. CDR3 DNA: TGTGCCAGCAAGGACAGGGGCCCGAATACTGAAGCTTTCTTT. Amino acid sequence: CASKDRGPNTEAFF.

The chain uses TRBV13 and TRBJ1-1, with D maybe TRBD1 (5 bases). V was pared by 5 bases and J by 4 bases, with 17 bases between. CDR3 size: 15 residues. In germline, CDR1 is PRHDT, CDR2 FYEKMQ (reference sequence). CDR3 loop: CASSPTTRGGTEAFF. CDR3 coding DNA: TGTGCCAGCAGCCCAACAACTCGGGGGGGCACTGAAGCTTTCTTT. Using reference TRBV13 and TRBJ1-1 for the parts outside the CDR3, the full variable domain is AAGVIQSPRHLIKEKRETATLKCYPIPRHDTVYWYQQGPGQDPQFLISFYEKMQSDKGSIPDRFSAQQFSDYHSELNMSSLELGDSALYFCASSPTTRGGTEAFFGQGTRLTVV.

This chain joins TRBV19 and TRBJ1-5; no clear D. Trimming shortened V by 3 bases and J by 5 bases, and 11 bases separated the two germline ends. Germline CDR1 LNHDA, CDR2 SQIVND (reference sequence). The CDR3 sequence is 14 residues long. The CDR3 spells CASSIQAGYQPQHF. The CDR3 DNA reads as TGTGCCAGTAGTATTCAGGCGGGATATCAGCCCCAGCATTTT.

The chain has TRBV6-1 and TRBJ2-5; no reliable D call. The germline V gene encodes CDR1 MNHNS and CDR2 SASEGT. V was trimmed by 6 bases and J by 2 bases, leaving 10 bases between them. This CDR3 comprises 13 residues. The chain's CDR3 is CASSRERQETQYF. CDR3 nucleotides: TGTGCCAGCAGCAGAGAGAGGCAAGAGACCCAGTACTTC.

The V gene is TRBV7-9, the J gene TRBJ1-2, with TRBD1 matching over 9 bases. The germline V gene encodes CDR1 SEHNR and CDR2 FQNEAQ (reference sequence). The CDR3 contains 15 residues. The V and J ends lost 1 base and 5 bases, in that order; junction bases with no gene match: 5. For the CDR3, the DNA is TGTGCCAGCAGCTTAGGGACAGGGGTTTCATATGGCTACACCTTC. Its translation is CASSLGTGVSYGYTF.

V and J are TRBV7-6 and TRBJ1-2; TRBD1 agrees at 8 bases. J lost 6 bases, V lost 3 bases, and 3 bases had no gene match. The CDR3 runs to 13 residues. Per germline, CDR1 SGHVS and CDR2 FNYEAQ. Here the CDR3 DNA reads TGTGCCAGCAGCTTCGGACAGGGTGATGGCTACACCTTC. It yields the protein CASSFGQGDGYTF.

A single count supports this clone. As DNA, the CDR3 is TGTGCCACTACCCTCGAGGGACAGGGGTGGGTCGAGCAGTACTTC. This gives the protein CATTLEGQGWVEQYF. V and J are TRBV6-1 and TRBJ2-7, with 10 bases lining up with TRBD1. The CDR3 is 15 residues long. In germline, CDR1 is MNHNS, CDR2 SASEGT. The junction had 15 bases not matched to a gene; V was cut back by 10 bases and J by 6 bases.

The chain combines TRBV10-1 with TRBJ2-3; TRBD1 might be the D (6 bases). Trimming shortened V by 4 bases and J by 6 bases, and 11 bases separated the two germline ends. The CDR3 has 13 amino acids. The germline CDR1 and CDR2 sequences are WNHNN and SYGVQD (reference sequence). This CDR3 reads CASSVTGFDTQYF. In nucleotides, the CDR3 is TGCGCCAGCAGTGTAACAGGGTTCGATACGCAGTATTTT.

The CDR3 nucleotides are TGTGCCAGCAGCCTCCCTAGCGGGGGGGCAGAGACCCAGTACTTC. Translation gives CASSLPSGGAETQYF. The chain employs TRBV7-2 and TRBJ2-5, with 12 positions matching TRBD2. Trimming took 5 bases from V and 4 from J; bases not matched to a gene: 5. This CDR3 contains 15 residues. CDR1 and CDR2 from the germline V gene are SGHTA and FQGNSA.

The genes are TRBV7-2 and TRBJ2-4, with D possibly TRBD1 on 6 matching bases. V was cut by 5 bases and J by 0 bases, with 14 bases left in between. Germline V lookup: CDR1 SGHTA, CDR2 FQGNSA. The CDR3 is 16 amino acids. CDR3 sequence (DNA): TGTGCCAGCAGCACACAGGGTTTGCTAGCCAAAAACATTCAGTACTTC. This translates into CASSTQGLLAKNIQYF.